The present TCR beta chain was sequenced within a study of graft-versus-host responses after intestinal transplantation. Across the study: Anti-thymocyte globulin induction, then tacrolimus and steroids for about three years, went to all recipients.

With respect to this clone: Its matching antigen is unknown.

Profiling relied on immunoSEQ multiplex PCR, and the TCRdb table lists in-frame clones only, not all of them. The data contain tens of thousands of clones, around 94% of them singletons. General observations from the study: High graft-versus-host to host-versus-graft clonal ratios were found in allografts of patients who had graft-donor T cell macrochimerism. Some GvH clones appeared in ileal mucosa or blood before recipient bone marrow. Early post-transplant HvG declines tracked with peak circulating GvH clone levels.

The receptor's source is a human patient who received an intestinal transplant, so some T cells may come from the graft donor. The sequencing here drew on PBMCs, taken 16 days after intestinal transplant.

This chain's CDR3 is CASSPRTESTYEQYF. In DNA, the CDR3 is TGTGCCAGTAGTCCACGGACGGAATCCACCTACGAGCAGTACTTC. The V gene is TRBV19, the J gene TRBJ2-7; D is undetermined. This CDR3 is 15 amino acids long. Germline V gene lookup returns CDR1 LNHDA and CDR2 SQIVND (reference sequence). The ends were cut back, 5 bases at V and 2 bases at J, with 16 bases in the middle.